The clone carrying this TCR beta chain was seen repeatedly, ten times or more. Its specificity is not known. CDR1 and CDR2 from the germline V gene are DFQATT and SNEGSKA (reference sequence). This CDR3 has 12 amino acids. Trimming cost V 5 bases and J 4 bases; bases outside gene matches: 5. MiXCR, applied by TCRdb to the 5' RACE reads, yields one record per CDR3 protein. Seen here are about 62,000 distinct CDR3 sequences, 3.5% to 4.5% observed once, and the top ten hold roughly 2.2%. The data derive from a study of neurological immune-mediated disorders. Overall study: Of the approximately 34 patients who had multiple sclerosis, about 30 had the relapsing-remitting form and 3 had the secondary progressive form.

General study results and limits: Grouping of repertoires by phylogeny put those of 18 of 34 multiple sclerosis patients into a single related-CDR3 cluster, a possible signature.

The chain couples TRBV20-1 to TRBJ2-7; the match to TRBD2 covers 7 bases. This sequence originates from a woman in her forties or fifties with multiple sclerosis. The sample taken for sequencing was PBMCs. CDR3 region: CSAGGRVYEQYF. CDR3 nucleotides: TGCAGTGCTGGCGGGAGAGTATACGAGCAGTACTTC.